This T cell receptor beta chain derives from a study of human thymus T cells. Produced via immunoSEQ multiplex PCR; TCRdb's table is partial and in-frame only. The sample holds about 78,000 clones; roughly 96% are singletons and the top ten take roughly 0.031%. Thymic resections from corrective heart surgery supplied the tissue. The CDR3 has 17 residues. V lost 6 bases and J lost 0, with 18 bases in between. Germline CDR1 is WNHNN and CDR2 is SYGVQD (reference sequence). This clonotype was sampled from a boy younger than two with a congenital heart defect but otherwise immunologically healthy. Sequences were obtained from thymus tissue. The genes are TRBV10-1 and TRBJ2-1; D possibly uses TRBD1 or TRBD2 (5 bases each). CDR3 in amino acids: CASSSTGTPSSYNEQFF. CDR3 nucleotide sequence: TGCGCCAGCAGCTCAACCGGGACCCCAAGCTCCTACAATGAGCAGTTCTTC.